The present TCR beta chain was sequenced within a study of T-cell memory formation after mild COVID-19. A single record per CDR3 protein comes from TCRdb applying MiXCR to the 5' RACE reads. In the table there are 250,000 to 300,000 distinct CDR3 sequences, around 15% of which are singletons. Study-wide findings and caveats: Whereas later expanders leaned CD4+, clones contracting day 15 to 85 showed a balanced CD4/CD8 makeup. Some SARS-CoV-2-responding clones were already detected in memory before infection.

Germline V gene data show CDR1 as SSHAT and CDR2 as FNYEAQ (reference sequence). This CDR3 is 16 amino acids long. Trimming removed 2 bases at V and 4 bases at J, with 14 bases between. As regards this clonotype: What it recognizes is unknown.

Sequencing input: PBMCs or a T cell subset sorted from them (not recorded which). The rearrangement uses TRBV7-7 and TRBJ2-2, with D tentatively TRBD2 (5 bases). The receptor was isolated from a young man who had mild COVID-19 (a few samples of this study predate the infection). Cell type and time point are not known. CDR3 bases: TGTGCCAGCAGCTTAAACGAGGGTGGAACCACCGGGGAGCTGTTTTTT. This codes for CASSLNEGGTTGELFF.